These 3 T cell receptor beta chains came from one sample sequenced in a study of CD8 T cells in Susac syndrome. Reverse transcription used roughly 0.45 to 1 ug RNA and random hexamers. In TCRdb, the immunoSEQ multiplex PCR reads were re-called with MiXCR into one record per CDR3 protein. The sample includes some 180,000 distinct CDR3 sequences, 90% to 95% of them seen just once. The specimen was CD4+ T cells from PBMCs. These receptors were taken from a human donor with Susac syndrome.

The rearrangement joins TRBV30 to TRBJ2-3; TRBD2 agrees at 13 bases. V shed 5 bases, J shed 2 bases, and the junction held 13 bases outside the gene matches. Germline values: CDR1 GTSNPN, CDR2 SVGIG (reference sequence). The length of the CDR3 is 18 residues. CDR3: CAWGATRTSGGNTDTQYF. CDR3 sequence (DNA): TGTGCCTGGGGGGCTACTCGGACTAGCGGGGGCAACACAGATACGCAGTATTTT.

This sequence joins TRBV4-1 and TRBJ2-3; 7 nucleotides line up with TRBD2. The CDR3 covers 15 residues. The germline V gene encodes CDR1 MGHRA and CDR2 YSYEKL. Trimming took 4 bases from V and 0 from J; bases not matched to a gene: 4. CDR3 residues: CASSRSGESTDTQYF. The CDR3 nucleotides are TGCGCCAGCAGCCGGAGCGGGGAAAGCACAGATACGCAGTATTTT.

There are a few counts of this clonotype. This chain connects TRBV12-3 or TRBV12-4 to TRBJ1-5; tentatively, D is TRBD1 (5 bases). The CDR3 covers 14 residues. The germline V and J ends were trimmed by 1 base and 6 bases, with 10 bases remaining between them. The CDR3 reads CASSLGQGRQPQHF. In DNA, the CDR3 is TGTGCCAGCAGTTTAGGGCAGGGACGTCAGCCCCAGCATTTT.